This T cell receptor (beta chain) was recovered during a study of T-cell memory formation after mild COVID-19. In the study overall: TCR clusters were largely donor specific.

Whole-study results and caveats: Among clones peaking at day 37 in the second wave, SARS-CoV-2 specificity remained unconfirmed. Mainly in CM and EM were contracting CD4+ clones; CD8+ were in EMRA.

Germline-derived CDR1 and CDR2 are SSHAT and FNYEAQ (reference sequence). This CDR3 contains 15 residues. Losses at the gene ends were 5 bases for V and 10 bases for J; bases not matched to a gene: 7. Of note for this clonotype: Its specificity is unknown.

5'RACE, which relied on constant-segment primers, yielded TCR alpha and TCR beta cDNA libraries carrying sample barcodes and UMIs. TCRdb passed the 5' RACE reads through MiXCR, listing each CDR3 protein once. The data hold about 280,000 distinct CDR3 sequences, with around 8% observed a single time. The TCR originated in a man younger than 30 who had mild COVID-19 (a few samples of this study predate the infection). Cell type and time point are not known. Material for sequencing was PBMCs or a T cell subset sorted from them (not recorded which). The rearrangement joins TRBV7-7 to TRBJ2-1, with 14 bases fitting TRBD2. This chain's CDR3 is CASSPTSGGAYEQFF. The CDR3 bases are TGTGCCAGCAGCCCGACTAGCGGGGGGGCTTACGAGCAGTTCTTC. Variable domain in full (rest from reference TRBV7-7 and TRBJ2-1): GAGVSQSPRYKVTKRGQDVTLRCDPISSHATLYWYQQALGQGPEFLTYFNYEAQPDKSGLPSDRFSAERPEGSISTLTIQRTEQRDSAMYRCASSPTSGGAYEQFFGPGTRLTVL.